Listed below are T cell receptor beta chains from one sample, sequenced in a study of T cell clusters in autoimmune cytopenias. After re-calling the multiplex PCR reads, TCRdb lists one entry per CDR3 protein, DNA absent. Reported are about 11,000 distinct CDR3 sequences; the ten largest clones contain around 24%. The same specimen was also included in a second study, on T cell repertoires in aging, cancer and after chemotherapy.

The sample was peripheral blood. Source of these receptors: a human donor in good health. The CDR3 runs from the conserved cysteine through the conserved F or W. A clone size is listed for some rows: how often the clone was seen (once, few, many), or a class if it is expanded.

j_call cdr3_length clone_size v_call cdr3_aa
TRBJ2-1 14 medium-sized TRBV19 CASTSSVGQGDRFF
TRBJ1-6 15 - TRBV5-4 CASSTRQGGQSPLHF
TRBJ2-3 16 - TRBV12-3/TRBV12-4 CASSFLRGGPGDTQYF
TRBJ2-7 15 - TRBV5-4 CASSLRTGATYEQYF
TRBJ2-2 16 - TRBV18 CASSPPSGANTGELFF
TRBJ1-2 15 - TRBV12-3/TRBV12-4 CASSLRTGGSNGYTF
TRBJ2-2 13 - TRBV7-2 CASSLASDGELFF
TRBJ2-1 13 - TRBV19 CASSRDPYNEQFF
TRBJ2-2 12 - TRBV24-1 CATEPNTGELFF
TRBJ2-4 13 - TRBV6-2/TRBV6-3 CASSLDRINIQYF
TRBJ1-1 16 - TRBV5-6 CASSLRRSDSITEAFF
TRBJ2-2 14 - TRBV12-3/TRBV12-4 CASSPGLRGGELFF
TRBJ2-7 17 - TRBV5-6 CASSPLPGDTLSYEQYF
TRBJ1-1 13 - TRBV15 CATSTGGGSEAFF
TRBJ1-1 13 - TRBV11-2 CASSLARGTEAFF
TRBJ2-3 13 - TRBV14 CASSFRLADTQYF
TRBJ2-7 15 - TRBV19 CASSAGTGGSYEQYF
TRBJ2-3 17 - TRBV19 CASSMAASGVYTDTQYF
TRBJ1-2 14 - TRBV5-6 CASSSDRGGYGYTF
TRBJ2-7 15 - TRBV6-1 CAGSHGQGMAYEQYF
TRBJ2-2 14 - TRBV5-4 CASSLWGNTGELFF
TRBJ2-5 14 - TRBV19 CASSPGPVQETQYF